These T cell receptor beta chains were read from a single sample in a study of shared clonotypes between healthy human individuals. The method was immunoSEQ multiplex PCR; TCRdb's version includes in-frame clones alone and lacks a portion of them. The sample has more than 1.2 million clones; just under 99% are singletons. The material sequenced was naive CD4+ T cells sorted from blood. The receptors come from a man younger than 45 in good health. CDR3s include the opening cysteine and the closing phenylalanine or tryptophan. Fields, in order: clone size, D gene, V gene, J gene, CDR3 protein, CDR3 DNA. The D gene is left open where the match is weak. Expanded clones are given a class, and other clones once, few, many or no size at all.

clone_size: NA; d_call: NA; v_call: TRBV29-1; j_call: TRBJ1-1; cdr3_aa: CSVRPAAEAFF; cdr3_nt: TGCAGCGTGCGGCCTGCGGCTGAAGCTTTCTTT
clone_size: NA; d_call: TRBD2; v_call: TRBV6-6; j_call: TRBJ2-1; cdr3_aa: CASRGLAGLDEQFF; cdr3_nt: TGTGCCAGCAGGGGACTAGCGGGGTTGGATGAGCAGTTCTTC
clone_size: NA; d_call: NA; v_call: TRBV28; j_call: TRBJ2-5; cdr3_aa: CASSSPSGVLGETQYF; cdr3_nt: TGTGCCAGCAGTTCACCTTCAGGTGTCTTAGGGGAGACCCAGTACTTC
clone_size: NA; d_call: NA; v_call: TRBV9; j_call: TRBJ1-2; cdr3_aa: CASSELQGMGYTF; cdr3_nt: TGTGCCAGCAGCGAACTACAGGGAATGGGCTACACCTTC
clone_size: NA; d_call: NA; v_call: TRBV18; j_call: TRBJ2-1; cdr3_aa: CASSPKASNEQFF; cdr3_nt: TGTGCCAGCTCACCAAAAGCCTCGAATGAGCAGTTCTTC
clone_size: NA; d_call: NA; v_call: TRBV7-2; j_call: TRBJ2-7; cdr3_aa: CASSLADYEQYF; cdr3_nt: TGTGCCAGCAGCTTGGCGGACTACGAGCAGTACTTC
clone_size: NA; d_call: TRBD1; v_call: TRBV27; j_call: TRBJ2-7; cdr3_aa: CASSRGPSGTGNYEQYF; cdr3_nt: TGTGCCAGCAGTAGAGGCCCGTCCGGGACAGGGAATTACGAGCAGTACTTC
clone_size: NA; d_call: NA; v_call: TRBV6-1; j_call: TRBJ2-5; cdr3_aa: CASTILQGRGETQYF; cdr3_nt: TGTGCCAGCACCATTCTCCAGGGGAGGGGAGAGACCCAGTACTTC
clone_size: NA; d_call: TRBD1; v_call: TRBV5-1; j_call: TRBJ1-5; cdr3_aa: CASSLDPGGGQPQHF; cdr3_nt: TGCGCCAGCAGCTTGGACCCAGGGGGCGGGCAGCCCCAGCATTTT
clone_size: NA; d_call: NA; v_call: TRBV6-1; j_call: TRBJ1-5; cdr3_aa: CASSEREVGNQPQHF; cdr3_nt: TGTGCCAGCAGTGAAAGGGAGGTGGGCAATCAGCCCCAGCATTTT
clone_size: NA; d_call: NA; v_call: TRBV6-5; j_call: TRBJ1-1; cdr3_aa: CASSYSPLGGTEAFF; cdr3_nt: TGTGCCAGCAGTTACTCTCCTTTAGGGGGCACTGAAGCTTTCTTT
clone_size: NA; d_call: TRBD1; v_call: TRBV18; j_call: TRBJ2-1; cdr3_aa: CASSPLHLPTGISYNEQFF; cdr3_nt: TGTGCCAGCTCACCACTGCACTTACCGACAGGGATCTCCTACAATGAGCAGTTCTTC
clone_size: NA; d_call: NA; v_call: TRBV16; j_call: TRBJ2-3; cdr3_aa: CASSQSGSPTDTQYF; cdr3_nt: TGTGCCAGCAGCCAATCAGGATCTCCCACAGATACGCAGTATTTT
clone_size: NA; d_call: TRBD1; v_call: TRBV5-1; j_call: TRBJ2-7; cdr3_aa: CASSGTRDRPMRQYF; cdr3_nt: TGCGCCAGCAGCGGAACCCGGGACAGGCCTATGAGGCAGTACTTC
clone_size: NA; d_call: NA; v_call: TRBV2; j_call: TRBJ1-3; cdr3_aa: CASLARVGSGNTIYF; cdr3_nt: TGTGCCAGCTTGGCGAGGGTAGGGTCTGGAAACACCATATATTTT
clone_size: NA; d_call: NA; v_call: TRBV6-5; j_call: TRBJ2-7; cdr3_aa: CAARSLGYEQYF; cdr3_nt: TGTGCCGCACGGAGTTTAGGTTACGAGCAGTACTTC
clone_size: NA; d_call: NA; v_call: TRBV7-7; j_call: TRBJ2-1; cdr3_aa: CASSPLAGINEQFF; cdr3_nt: TGTGCTAGCAGCCCCTTGGCAGGTATCAATGAGCAGTTCTTC
clone_size: NA; d_call: NA; v_call: TRBV9; j_call: TRBJ2-2; cdr3_aa: CASSVVGQSTGELFF; cdr3_nt: TGTGCCAGCAGCGTAGTCGGTCAGAGCACCGGGGAGCTGTTTTTT
clone_size: NA; d_call: TRBD1; v_call: TRBV9; j_call: TRBJ2-5; cdr3_aa: CASSGNRDRVDPSDF; cdr3_nt: TGTGCCAGCAGCGGCAACCGGGACAGGGTAGACCCCTCCGACTTC
clone_size: NA; d_call: NA; v_call: TRBV28; j_call: TRBJ1-2; cdr3_aa: CASSRLPGGAINYGYTF; cdr3_nt: TGTGCCAGCAGTCGACTCCCGGGAGGAGCTATTAACTATGGCTACACCTTC
clone_size: NA; d_call: NA; v_call: TRBV10-3; j_call: TRBJ1-1; cdr3_aa: CAISETHMNTEAFF; cdr3_nt: TGTGCCATCAGTGAGACACACATGAACACTGAAGCTTTCTTT
clone_size: NA; d_call: NA; v_call: TRBV5-1; j_call: TRBJ2-7; cdr3_aa: CASSPEGYEQYF; cdr3_nt: TGCGCCAGCAGCCCGGAAGGATACGAGCAGTACTTC
clone_size: NA; d_call: NA; v_call: TRBV29-1; j_call: TRBJ1-2; cdr3_aa: CSVERQPAVDGYTF; cdr3_nt: TGCAGCGTTGAGCGCCAGCCGGCGGTGGATGGCTACACCTTC
clone_size: NA; d_call: NA; v_call: TRBV28; j_call: TRBJ2-7; cdr3_aa: CASSPGGRALYEQYF; cdr3_nt: TGTGCCAGCAGCCCCGGCGGGCGGGCTCTCTACGAGCAGTACTTC
clone_size: NA; d_call: NA; v_call: TRBV6-6; j_call: TRBJ1-5; cdr3_aa: CASSLREINQPQHF; cdr3_nt: TGTGCCAGCAGTCTCCGGGAGATCAATCAGCCCCAGCATTTT
clone_size: NA; d_call: NA; v_call: TRBV5-1; j_call: TRBJ2-3; cdr3_aa: CASSWATGGGTDTQYF; cdr3_nt: TGCGCCAGCAGCTGGGCGACAGGAGGGGGCACAGATACGCAGTATTTT
clone_size: NA; d_call: NA; v_call: TRBV5-1; j_call: TRBJ2-2; cdr3_aa: CASSLVAADTGELFF; cdr3_nt: TGCGCCAGCAGCTTGGTAGCGGCGGATACCGGGGAGCTGTTTTTT
clone_size: NA; d_call: NA; v_call: TRBV28; j_call: TRBJ2-7; cdr3_aa: CATTGLYEQYF; cdr3_nt: TGTGCCACCACAGGGCTCTACGAGCAGTACTTC
clone_size: NA; d_call: NA; v_call: TRBV20-1; j_call: TRBJ1-2; cdr3_aa: CSARGGLGYTF; cdr3_nt: TGCAGTGCTCGAGGAGGGTTGGGCTACACCTTC
clone_size: NA; d_call: NA; v_call: TRBV18; j_call: TRBJ1-4; cdr3_aa: CASSPRQANEKLFF; cdr3_nt: TGTGCCAGCTCACCCCGACAGGCTAATGAAAAACTGTTTTTT
clone_size: NA; d_call: NA; v_call: TRBV5-5; j_call: TRBJ1-2; cdr3_aa: CASIPRLGDSYGYTF; cdr3_nt: TGTGCCAGCATCCCTCGCCTGGGGGACTCGTATGGCTACACCTTC
clone_size: NA; d_call: NA; v_call: TRBV6-5; j_call: TRBJ2-3; cdr3_aa: CASSYTVTDTQYF; cdr3_nt: TGTGCCAGCAGTTATACAGTCACAGATACGCAGTATTTT
clone_size: NA; d_call: NA; v_call: TRBV12-5; j_call: TRBJ2-5; cdr3_aa: CASGKDQVLYF; cdr3_nt: TGTGCTAGTGGAAAAGATCAAGTCTTATACTTC
clone_size: NA; d_call: TRBD2; v_call: TRBV5-1; j_call: TRBJ2-3; cdr3_aa: CASSHGTTMDTQYF; cdr3_nt: TGCGCCAGCAGCCACGGGACTACCATGGATACGCAGTATTTT
clone_size: NA; d_call: TRBD1; v_call: TRBV6-5; j_call: TRBJ2-7; cdr3_aa: CASQQDRDYEQYF; cdr3_nt: TGTGCCAGCCAGCAAGACAGGGACTACGAGCAGTACTTC
clone_size: NA; d_call: TRBD1; v_call: TRBV6-5; j_call: TRBJ1-1; cdr3_aa: CATQGGGNTEAFF; cdr3_nt: TGTGCCACCCAGGGGGGCGGGAACACTGAAGCTTTCTTT
clone_size: NA; d_call: NA; v_call: TRBV15; j_call: TRBJ2-7; cdr3_aa: CATSREPVYEQYF; cdr3_nt: TGTGCCACCAGCAGAGAACCGGTCTACGAGCAGTACTTC
clone_size: NA; d_call: TRBD1; v_call: TRBV18; j_call: TRBJ1-2; cdr3_aa: CASSETGEGGYTF; cdr3_nt: TGTGCCAGCTCAGAAACAGGGGAAGGCGGCTACACCTTC
clone_size: NA; d_call: TRBD1; v_call: TRBV5-6; j_call: TRBJ2-7; cdr3_aa: CASSLVWDRAYEQYF; cdr3_nt: TGTGCCAGCAGCTTGGTATGGGACAGGGCCTACGAGCAGTACTTC
clone_size: NA; d_call: TRBD2; v_call: TRBV15; j_call: TRBJ2-7; cdr3_aa: CATSRDGGGAPPYEQYF; cdr3_nt: TGTGCCACCAGCAGAGATGGGGGAGGGGCTCCGCCCTACGAGCAGTACTTC
clone_size: NA; d_call: NA; v_call: TRBV7-9; j_call: TRBJ2-1; cdr3_aa: CASSLVGGGVRNEQFF; cdr3_nt: TGTGCCAGCAGCTTAGTTGGGGGTGGGGTACGCAATGAGCAGTTCTTC
clone_size: NA; d_call: NA; v_call: TRBV19; j_call: TRBJ2-7; cdr3_aa: CASSIRDEQYF; cdr3_nt: TGTGCCAGTAGTATTCGGGACGAGCAGTACTTC
clone_size: NA; d_call: TRBD2; v_call: TRBV5-4; j_call: TRBJ2-7; cdr3_aa: CASSSAGTIIYEQYF; cdr3_nt: TGTGCCAGCAGCTCCGCCGGGACTATCATTTACGAGCAGTACTTC
clone_size: once; d_call: NA; v_call: TRBV19; j_call: TRBJ2-2; cdr3_aa: CASSPEWGRVTGELFF; cdr3_nt: TGTGCCAGTAGTCCGGAGTGGGGAAGGGTCACCGGGGAGCTGTTTTTT
clone_size: NA; d_call: TRBD2; v_call: TRBV18; j_call: TRBJ2-1; cdr3_aa: CASSPTGLAGREQFF; cdr3_nt: TGTGCCAGCTCACCTACGGGACTAGCGGGACGGGAGCAGTTCTTC
clone_size: NA; d_call: NA; v_call: TRBV5-1; j_call: TRBJ2-2; cdr3_aa: CASGNLLSGTGELFF; cdr3_nt: TGCGCCAGTGGGAACCTCCTGTCGGGCACCGGGGAGCTGTTTTTT
clone_size: NA; d_call: TRBD2; v_call: TRBV18; j_call: TRBJ2-5; cdr3_aa: CASSRLAAFQETQYF; cdr3_nt: TGTGCCAGCTCACGGCTAGCGGCGTTCCAAGAGACCCAGTACTTC
clone_size: NA; d_call: TRBD2; v_call: TRBV5-1; j_call: TRBJ2-3; cdr3_aa: CASSRAGVTDTQYF; cdr3_nt: TGCGCCAGCAGCAGGGCGGGAGTCACAGATACGCAGTATTTT
clone_size: NA; d_call: NA; v_call: TRBV25-1; j_call: TRBJ1-4; cdr3_aa: CASSEPTGTFNEKLFF; cdr3_nt: TGTGCCAGCAGTGAGCCGACTGGGACGTTTAATGAAAAACTGTTTTTT
clone_size: NA; d_call: TRBD2; v_call: TRBV9; j_call: TRBJ2-5; cdr3_aa: CASSVSSGRGETQYF; cdr3_nt: TGTGCCAGCAGCGTTTCCAGCGGGAGAGGTGAGACCCAGTACTTC
clone_size: NA; d_call: NA; v_call: TRBV5-5; j_call: TRBJ2-1; cdr3_aa: CASSLGGYEQFF; cdr3_nt: TGTGCCAGCAGCTTGGGTGGATATGAGCAGTTCTTC
clone_size: NA; d_call: TRBD2; v_call: TRBV5-1; j_call: TRBJ2-7; cdr3_aa: CASTLTSGLSYEQYF; cdr3_nt: TGCGCCAGCACCCTAACTAGCGGACTCTCCTACGAGCAGTACTTC
clone_size: NA; d_call: TRBD2; v_call: TRBV5-4; j_call: TRBJ2-7; cdr3_aa: CASRLAGGSSYEQYF; cdr3_nt: TGTGCCAGCAGACTAGCGGGAGGGAGCTCCTACGAGCAGTACTTC
clone_size: NA; d_call: NA; v_call: TRBV29-1; j_call: TRBJ1-1; cdr3_aa: CSVRGAPEGAAFF; cdr3_nt: TGCAGCGTTCGGGGGGCTCCTGAAGGGGCGGCTTTCTTT